The TCR beta chain described here comes from a study of OX40 agonist ivuxolimab in advanced cancers. Generated by immunoSEQ multiplex PCR, the TCRdb table keeps only in-frame clones and is missing some. The table records around 74,000 clones, 84% of them present only once. V was pared by 5 bases and J by 4 bases, with 12 bases of the junction left unmatched. The CDR3 runs to 16 residues. Germline V gene data show CDR1 as SGHTA and CDR2 as FQGTGA. This clone was detected only a few times. This sequence originates from an adult with an advanced solid tumor such as melanoma, head and neck, liver or kidney cancer. Sequenced here: CD4+ or CD8+ T cells sorted from blood, sampled in a trial of the OX40 agonist ivuxolimab. The chain uses TRBV7-3 and TRBJ2-3; 7 bases are a match to TRBD2. The CDR3 sequence: CASSQGRGSGADTQYF. The CDR3 coding sequence is TGTGCCAGCAGCCAAGGTCGCGGGAGCGGGGCAGATACGCAGTATTTT. Together with reference TRBV7-3 and TRBJ2-3, the CDR3 gives the full variable domain: GAGVSQTPSNKVTEKGKYVELRCDPISGHTALYWYRQSLGQGPEFLIYFQGTGAADDSGLPNDRFFAVRPEGSVSTLKIQRTERGDSAVYLCASSQGRGSGADTQYFGPGTRLTVL.